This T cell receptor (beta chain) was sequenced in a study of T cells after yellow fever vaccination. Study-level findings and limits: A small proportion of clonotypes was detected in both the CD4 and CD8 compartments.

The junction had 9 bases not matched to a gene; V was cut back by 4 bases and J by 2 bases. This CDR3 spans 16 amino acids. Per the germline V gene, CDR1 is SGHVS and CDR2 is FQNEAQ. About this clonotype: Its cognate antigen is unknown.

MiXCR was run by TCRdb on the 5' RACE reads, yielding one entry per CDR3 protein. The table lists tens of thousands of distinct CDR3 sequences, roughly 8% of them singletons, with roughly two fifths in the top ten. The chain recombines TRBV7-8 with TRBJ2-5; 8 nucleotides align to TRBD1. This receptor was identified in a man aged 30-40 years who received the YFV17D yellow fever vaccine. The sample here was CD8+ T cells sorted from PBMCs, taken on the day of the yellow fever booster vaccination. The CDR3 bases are TGTGCCAGCAGCTCCGGACAGGGAGGTGGGCAAGAGACCCAGTACTTC. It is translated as CASSSGQGGGQETQYF.